The TCR beta chain described here comes from a study of beta chain features in type 1 diabetes. Germline V CDR1 and CDR2: MNHNS, SASEGT. Unmatched junction bases numbered 3, after V lost 2 bases and J lost 2 bases. The CDR3 consists of 15 residues. Notes on the study in general: Cells with high TCR expression could be over-represented by cDNA sequencing. TCRB rearrangement may or may not be influenced by HLA type; here this remained unresolved. Type 1 diabetes patients had VDJ junctions that carried fewer insertions and more deletions. Researchers report that Type 1 diabetes patients had moderately but significantly shorter TCRB CDR3s across all four CD4+ subsets.

Reverse transcribing all isolated RNA meant expressed TCRB transcripts were sequenced. Method: immunoSEQ multiplex PCR; TCRdb's copy keeps in-frame clones and lacks some. The table lists 300,000 to 350,000 clones, over 7% of them singletons. Researchers reported sorting CD4+ naive, central memory, regulatory and stem cell-like memory cells via CD45RO/CCR7/CD25/CD127/CD95/CD27. This clone was detected only a few times. Its specificity is not known. The chain has TRBV6-1 and TRBJ1-5; the match to TRBD1 covers 7 bases. The material sequenced was central memory CD4+ T cells from blood. The source of this sequence is a man aged 25 to 45 with type 1 diabetes. CDR3 residues: CASSEYGTGNQPQHF. DNA of the CDR3: TGTGCCAGCAGTGAATATGGGACAGGCAATCAGCCCCAGCATTTT.